This is a list of T cell receptor beta chains from one sample in a study of blood T cell repertoires in COVID-19. Profiling relied on immunoSEQ multiplex PCR, and the TCRdb table lists in-frame clones only, not all of them. The data show over 150,000 clones, roughly nine tenths seen once. The sample taken for sequencing was peripheral blood. Receptors were obtained from a middle-aged man with acute or convalescent COVID-19. Each CDR3 is given with its conserved first and last residue. The order of the fields is J gene, clone size, V gene, D gene, CDR3 DNA, CDR3 protein. D genes are given only for firm matches. Clone size is not always given. Where it is, it says once, few, many or a class for expanded clones.

TRBJ1-2	once	TRBV7-9	-	TGTGCCAGCAGCTTAAACCCGGAGAAGAACTATGGCTACACCTTC	CASSLNPEKNYGYTF
TRBJ2-1	-	TRBV7-2	-	TGTGCCAGCAGGGTGCCTAGCAATACCTACAATGAGCAGTTCTTC	CASRVPSNTYNEQFF
TRBJ2-5	once	TRBV11-2	-	TGTGCCAGCAGCCCCACGGGGTGGAGAGAGACCCAGTACTTC	CASSPTGWRETQYF
TRBJ2-1	-	TRBV9	TRBD2	TGTGCCAGCAGCGCAGAGCGGGGGGGCTCCTACAATGAGCAGTTCTTC	CASSAERGGSYNEQFF
TRBJ2-3	-	TRBV18	TRBD1	TGTGCCAGCTCACTCGGGACAGGGAGGACAGATACGCAGTATTTT	CASSLGTGRTDTQYF
TRBJ2-7	few	TRBV10-1	-	TGCGCCAGCAGTGAGGGGGGCACCTCCTACGAGCAGTACTTC	CASSEGGTSYEQYF
TRBJ2-1	-	TRBV18	-	TGTGCCAGCTCACCATCCAGGGAGGACAATGAGCAGTTCTTC	CASSPSREDNEQFF
TRBJ1-4	-	TRBV3-1/TRBV3-2	-	TGTGCCAGCAGCCCCCAAAATGAAAAACTGTTTTTT	CASSPQNEKLFF
TRBJ2-2	once	TRBV7-8	TRBD2	TGTGCCAGCAGATCTAGCGGGGGCGGCCCGAACACCGGGGAGCTGTTTTTT	CASRSSGGGPNTGELFF
TRBJ2-3	-	TRBV29-1	-	TGCAGCGTTGAGGACTCCTCGAGGGCAGATACGCAGTATTTT	CSVEDSSRADTQYF
TRBJ2-3	few	TRBV18	TRBD1	TGTGCCAGCTCACCGGACAGGGTGGGCACTCTCTTCACAGATACGCAGTATTTT	CASSPDRVGTLFTDTQYF
TRBJ2-3	-	TRBV18	-	TGTGCCAGCTCGCGGGCAGATACGCAGTATTTT	CASSRADTQYF
TRBJ2-1	-	TRBV28	TRBD2	TGTGCCAGCAGTTTAGCGGGAGTATTAAATGAGCAGTTCTTC	CASSLAGVLNEQFF
TRBJ1-5	-	TRBV13	-	TGTGCCAGCAGCCCAAGGAGGGGCAATCAGCCCCAGCATTTT	CASSPRRGNQPQHF
TRBJ2-3	once	TRBV20-1	-	TGCAGTGCTAGTTCTAGCGCCATTCCAGATACGCAGTATTTT	CSASSSAIPDTQYF
TRBJ1-5	-	TRBV28	-	TGTGCCAGCAGTTTCCGCAGAAGCAATCAGCCCCAGCATTTT	CASSFRRSNQPQHF
TRBJ2-7	-	TRBV27	-	TGTGCCAGCAGTCCGGAGACAGGTGTCCCTAGCTACGAGCAGTACTTC	CASSPETGVPSYEQYF
TRBJ1-5	-	TRBV6-6	-	TGTGCCAGCAGTTACTCGAGGGTGGCGAGCAATCAGCCCCAGCATTTT	CASSYSRVASNQPQHF
TRBJ1-5	-	TRBV9	TRBD1	TGTGCCAGCGGTGACAGGGATGACAATCAGCCCCAGCATTTT	CASGDRDDNQPQHF
TRBJ2-1	-	TRBV2	TRBD1	TGTGCCAGCAGTGCCAGGGGGCATCGTGAGCAGTTCTTC	CASSARGHREQFF
TRBJ2-2	-	TRBV30	TRBD1	TGTGCCTGGGGGGGGACAGGGGTCCCCACCGGGGAGCTGTTTTTT	CAWGGTGVPTGELFF
TRBJ1-1	-	TRBV6-5	-	TGTGCCAGCAGTCCCCGGGCGGGGGTGAACACTGAAGCTTTCTTT	CASSPRAGVNTEAFF
TRBJ1-5	few	TRBV28	TRBD1	TGTGCCAGCAGTTGGGACAGGGGAAGCAATCAGCCCCAGCATTTT	CASSWDRGSNQPQHF
TRBJ2-1	-	TRBV3-1/TRBV3-2	TRBD2	TGTGCCAGCAGCCAATTCGTAGCGGGAGCCTCCAATGAGCAGTTCTTC	CASSQFVAGASNEQFF
TRBJ2-2	-	TRBV18	-	TGTGCCAGCTCACCGACAGACACCGGGGAGCTGTTTTTT	CASSPTDTGELFF
TRBJ1-6	-	TRBV6-2/TRBV6-3	-	TGTGCCAGCAGCCTACAGGGCGCCTATAATTCACCCCTCCACTTT	CASSLQGAYNSPLHF
TRBJ1-1	-	TRBV5-1	-	TGCGCCAGCAGCCTCGGGTTCGGTGAAGCTTTCTTT	CASSLGFGEAFF
TRBJ1-4	-	TRBV7-9	TRBD1	TGTGCCAGCAGCGAGGTGGACAGGAATGAAAAACTGTTTTTT	CASSEVDRNEKLFF
TRBJ2-7	-	TRBV27	TRBD1	TGTGCCAGCAGTTTATCGCTGGGACAGGGGTCGTACGAGCAGTACTTC	CASSLSLGQGSYEQYF
TRBJ1-5	-	TRBV4-1	TRBD1	TGCGCCAGCAGCCAAGACGCCCGGACAGGGGATTTTAGAAGCAATCAGCCCCAGCATTTT	CASSQDARTGDFRSNQPQHF
TRBJ2-2	once	TRBV9	TRBD1	TGTGCCAGCAGCGTAATGGGACAGGGGGCGCGTACCGGGGAGCTGTTTTTT	CASSVMGQGARTGELFF
TRBJ2-4	-	TRBV4-1	-	TGCGCCAGCAGCCAAGATATCCAGCGGGAAAACATTCAGTACTTC	CASSQDIQRENIQYF
TRBJ2-7	-	TRBV27	TRBD2	TGTGCCACCGCGAGACTAGCGGGCTACGAGCAGTACTTC	CATARLAGYEQYF
TRBJ2-4	-	TRBV7-2	-	TGTGCCAGCAGCTTGAGCGGAAGTAGGGACATTCAGTACTTC	CASSLSGSRDIQYF
TRBJ1-6	-	TRBV7-9	-	TGTGCCAGCAGCTTACAGGGTTTGATCAATTCACCCCTCCACTTT	CASSLQGLINSPLHF
TRBJ2-1	-	TRBV7-9	TRBD2	TGTGCCAGCAGCCCATGGACTAGCGGGAGCGATGAGCAGTTCTTC	CASSPWTSGSDEQFF
TRBJ2-5	-	TRBV27	TRBD1	TGTGCCAGCAGTTTCAGGACAGGGGAAGAGACCCAGTACTTC	CASSFRTGEETQYF
TRBJ2-5	once	TRBV7-8	TRBD2	TGTGCCAGCAGCCTCCGACTAGCGGGGGGCCAAGAGACCCAGTACTTC	CASSLRLAGGQETQYF
TRBJ2-6	-	TRBV5-1	-	TGCGCCAGCAGCTTGGCGGCCGGGGCTGGGGCCAACGTCCTGACTTTC	CASSLAAGAGANVLTF
TRBJ2-7	-	TRBV2	-	TGTGCCAGCAAGGTCCTAGCCACCCAGGACGAGCAGTACTTC	CASKVLATQDEQYF
TRBJ1-2	few	TRBV28	-	TGTGCCAGCAGTTTAGGTCAGGGTATTGGCTACACCTTC	CASSLGQGIGYTF
TRBJ2-3	-	TRBV19	TRBD2	TGTGCCAGTAAGCCCGGGACTAGCGGGGGTGCGCAGTATTTT	CASKPGTSGGAQYF
TRBJ1-1	-	TRBV19	TRBD1	TGTGCCAGTAGTTCGGACAGGGGGCTGGACACTGAAGCTTTCTTT	CASSSDRGLDTEAFF
TRBJ2-3	-	TRBV12-3/TRBV12-4	-	TGTGCCAGCAGTTTTGAGACAGATACGCAGTATTTT	CASSFETDTQYF
TRBJ1-1	-	TRBV19	-	TGTGCCAGTAGCCTACAGGAGAACACTGAAGCTTTCTTT	CASSLQENTEAFF